This TCR beta chain was identified during a study of blood T cell repertoires in COVID-19. Authors' analysis steps: Counts of nucleated cells, estimated from reference gene primer amplification, were obtained. Here immunoSEQ multiplex PCR was the method, and the copy in TCRdb shows in-frame clones only, minus some. V and J calls and clone size are as listed in that table; D and trimming were resolved from the DNA. The sample includes approximately 220,000 clones, roughly four fifths seen only once; the top ten take about 4.8%. The CDR3 consists of 14 residues. V was pared by 4 bases and J by 8 bases, with 7 bases of the junction left unmatched. Looked up from germline, CDR1 is SGHRS and CDR2 is YFSETQ.

This clonotype was sampled from a woman in her 70s with acute or convalescent COVID-19. What was sequenced was peripheral blood. The rearrangement joins TRBV5-1 to TRBJ1-4; 8 bases line up with TRBD1. CDR3 sequence: CASSATGVEEKLFF. As DNA, the CDR3 is TGCGCCAGCAGCGCGACAGGGGTCGAAGAAAAACTGTTTTTT.